Each of the 6 T cell receptor beta chains below was sequenced from the same sample in a study of blood T cell repertoires in COVID-19. The assay was immunoSEQ multiplex PCR, and TCRdb's table has in-frame clones only and misses some. The repertoire has about 74,000 clones, roughly three quarters of them found once; the top ten carry about 16%. Material for sequencing was peripheral blood. The receptors come from a man in his 70s with active or convalescent COVID-19.

This chain connects TRBV19 to TRBJ1-1; 8 bases line up with TRBD1. The CDR3 sequence is 13 residues long. The germline gives CDR1 LNHDA, CDR2 SQIVND (reference sequence). Trimming cost V 3 bases and J 9 bases; bases outside gene matches: 6. CDR3 nucleotide sequence: TGTGCCAGTAGTATGTCGAGACAGGGGAAAGCTTTCTTT. It yields the protein CASSMSRQGKAFF.

The V call is TRBV10-1, the J call TRBJ2-1; a weak D match, TRBD1 (6 bases). This CDR3 has 17 residues. The V and J ends lost 9 bases and 1 base respectively, with 22 bases between them. The germline V gene encodes CDR1 WNHNN and CDR2 SYGVQD (reference sequence). The CDR3 DNA follows: TGCGCCAGTCATCGAGGGACACCAGAAATTTCCTACAATGAGCAGTTCTTC. This translates into CASHRGTPEISYNEQFF.

The chain links TRBV30 to TRBJ1-5; possibly TRBD1 for D (5 bases). The CDR3 covers 15 residues. V was trimmed by 2 bases and J by 4 bases, leaving 15 bases between them. Germline V lookup: CDR1 GTSNPN, CDR2 SVGIG (reference sequence). In DNA, the CDR3 is TGTGCCTGGAGTCCCTTCTTAGGGGTTAATCAGCCCCAGCATTTT. This translates into CAWSPFLGVNQPQHF.

The chain combines TRBV30 with TRBJ1-4; D not resolved. The V gene's germline CDR1 is GTSNPN and CDR2 SVGIG (reference sequence). The CDR3 covers 14 residues. Trimming took off 4 bases at V and 6 bases at J, with 15 bases between the two ends. CDR3 sequence: CAWNVPRRDEKLFF. CDR3 DNA sequence: TGTGCCTGGAACGTACCCAGGCGGGATGAAAAACTGTTTTTT.

The chain uses TRBV2 and TRBJ2-2; the match to TRBD1 covers 7 bases. Per the germline V gene, CDR1 is SNHLY and CDR2 is FYNNEI. J lost 0 bases, V lost 4 bases, and 2 bases had no gene match. The CDR3 loop spans 15 amino acids. The CDR3 loop reads CASSAGTANTGELFF. In nucleotides, the CDR3 is TGTGCCAGCAGTGCGGGGACAGCGAACACCGGGGAGCTGTTTTTT.

The V and J genes are TRBV6-6 and TRBJ2-1, with TRBD2 matching 7 bases. The CDR3 is 14 amino acids. Germline V gene sequence: CDR1 MNHNY, CDR2 SVGAGI (reference sequence). The junction had 9 bases not matched to a gene; V was cut back by 7 bases and J by 6 bases. In nucleotides, the CDR3 is TGTGCCAGCACCACCCGAGGCGGGGGCAATGAGCAGTTCTTC. It encodes CASTTRGGGNEQFF.